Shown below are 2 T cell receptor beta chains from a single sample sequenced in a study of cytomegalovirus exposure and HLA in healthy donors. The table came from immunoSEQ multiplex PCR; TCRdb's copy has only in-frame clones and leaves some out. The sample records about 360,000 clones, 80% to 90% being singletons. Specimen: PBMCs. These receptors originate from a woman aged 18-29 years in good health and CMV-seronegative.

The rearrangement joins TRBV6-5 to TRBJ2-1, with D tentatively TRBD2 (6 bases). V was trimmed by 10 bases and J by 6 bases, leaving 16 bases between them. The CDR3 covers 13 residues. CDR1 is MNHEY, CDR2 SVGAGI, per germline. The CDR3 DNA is TGTGCCACCACCGGGACTTTGCCCAATGAGCAGTTCTTC. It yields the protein CATTGTLPNEQFF.

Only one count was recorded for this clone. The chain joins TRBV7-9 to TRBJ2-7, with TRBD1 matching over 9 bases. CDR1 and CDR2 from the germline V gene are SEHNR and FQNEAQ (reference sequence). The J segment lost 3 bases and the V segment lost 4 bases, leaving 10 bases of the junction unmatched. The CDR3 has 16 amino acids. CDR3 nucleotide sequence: TGTGCCAGCAGCTCTCCCACAGGGGGCGCTCTCTACGAGCAGTACTTC. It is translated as CASSSPTGGALYEQYF.